Below are 26 T cell receptor beta chains sequenced from a single sample in a study of cytomegalovirus exposure and HLA in healthy donors. Use of 60 Vbeta and 13 Jbeta primers characterized the PCR. The table came from immunoSEQ multiplex PCR; TCRdb's copy has only in-frame clones and leaves some out. The data show roughly 200,000 clones, around 86% seen once. The material sequenced was PBMCs. The receptor source for this set is a man aged 25-45 years in good health and CMV-seronegative.

This clone came up once. The chain has TRBV5-4 and TRBJ2-7; 8 bases map to TRBD2. V lost 5 bases to trimming and J lost 4 bases; unmatched junction nucleotides: 5. The CDR3 is made up of 13 amino acids. The germline V gene has CDR1 SGHNT and CDR2 YYREEE (reference sequence). The CDR3 nucleotides are TGTGCCAGCAGTCGACCGGGGGGGTACGAGCAGTACTTC. The encoded protein is CASSRPGGYEQYF.

This chain links TRBV4-2 with TRBJ2-5, with 9 bases fitting TRBD2. The ends lost 4 bases at V and 2 bases at J; junction bases unmatched: 14. Germline values: CDR1 LGHNA, CDR2 YNFKEQ. CDR3 size: 18 residues. The CDR3 reads CASSPGVAGGPRQETQYF. The CDR3 region has the DNA TGTGCCAGCAGCCCCGGCGTGGCGGGGGGGCCGCGACAAGAGACCCAGTACTTC.

This rearrangement joins TRBV25-1 to TRBJ1-4, with D unresolved. The CDR3 length is 13 residues. V lost 2 bases to trimming and J lost 14 bases, with 15 bases between them. Germline V lookup: CDR1 MGHDK, CDR2 SYGVNS. The CDR3 loop is CASSEHPDITLFF. The CDR3 DNA follows: TGTGCCAGCAGTGAACATCCAGACATAACTCTGTTTTTT.

This chain joins TRBV6-5 and TRBJ2-2; 8 positions match TRBD1. The CDR3 has 14 residues. The germline gives CDR1 MNHEY, CDR2 SVGAGI. V shed 5 bases, J shed 5 bases, and the junction held 4 bases outside the gene matches. The CDR3 DNA is TGTGCCAGCAGTACCCACAGGGGGACCGGGGAGCTGTTTTTT. It translates to CASSTHRGTGELFF.

The CDR3 DNA reads as TGTGCCAGCAGCTTAGGGACTTACAATGAGCAGTTCTTC. Its protein is CASSLGTYNEQFF. The chain joins TRBV7-2 to TRBJ2-1; D perhaps matches TRBD2 (5 bases). Germline-derived CDR1 and CDR2 are SGHTA and FQGNSA. The CDR3 runs to 13 residues. Trimming removed 1 base at V and 4 bases at J, with 5 bases between.

The rearrangement joins TRBV19 to TRBJ2-3; D unclear. This CDR3 has 14 amino acids. Trimming took off 7 bases at V and 0 bases at J, with 11 bases between the two ends. Germline V lookup: CDR1 LNHDA, CDR2 SQIVND (reference sequence). CDR3 sequence: CASTRARSTDTQYF. CDR3 DNA sequence: TGTGCCAGTACTAGAGCGCGAAGCACAGATACGCAGTATTTT.

The rearrangement joins TRBV11-2 to TRBJ1-1; 8 nucleotides agree with TRBD1. The V gene end was trimmed by 4 bases and the J gene end by 2 bases; junction bases not matched to a gene: 6. The CDR3 loop spans 15 amino acids. CDR1 is SGHAT and CDR2 is FQNNGV in the germline V gene. In DNA form, the CDR3 reads TGTGCCAGCAGCTCCTGGGACAGGCGCAACACTGAAGCTTTCTTT. Its translation is CASSSWDRRNTEAFF.

Only a few counts were recorded for this clone. The chain uses TRBV5-1 and TRBJ2-2; D may be TRBD2 (5 bases). V was shortened by 1 base and J by 2 bases, with 9 bases between the two germline ends. Germline V gives CDR1 SGHRS, CDR2 YFSETQ. This CDR3 is built from 15 residues. CDR3 sequence: CASSLMRANTGELFF. As DNA, the CDR3 is TGCGCCAGCAGCTTGATGAGGGCAAACACCGGGGAGCTGTTTTTT.

J is TRBJ1-2 and V is TRBV15; D may be TRBD1 (6 bases). The V and J ends lost 5 bases and 9 bases respectively, with 28 bases between them. In germline, CDR1 is LNHNV, CDR2 YYDKDF (reference sequence). This CDR3 has 17 residues. The DNA for the CDR3 is TGTGCCACCAGCCCAGTAATCTCCAGTACAAAAACAGGGAGCTACACCTTC. Encoded protein: CATSPVISSTKTGSYTF.

Here the CDR3 DNA reads TGCGCCAGCAGCCAAGATCCCGGCACAGGCGCGCCCTCGAACACTGAAGCTTTCTTT. Protein sequence: CASSQDPGTGAPSNTEAFF. V and J are TRBV4-1 and TRBJ1-1, with D perhaps TRBD1 (5 bases). The CDR3 is 19 amino acids. Between the trimmed V and J ends, which lost 0 bases and 1 base, there was a span of 21 bases. Looked up from germline, CDR1 is MGHRA and CDR2 is YSYEKL.

This chain connects TRBV7-2 to TRBJ1-1, with 8 bases matching TRBD1. Trimming at V came to 4 bases and at J to 7 bases, leaving 14 bases not matched to a gene. The CDR3 length is 16 residues. The germline V gene encodes CDR1 SGHTA and CDR2 FQGNSA. In DNA form, the CDR3 reads TGTGCCAGCAGCTGGCGAGACAGGGGTCGGGGTAATGAAGCTTTCTTT. Its protein is CASSWRDRGRGNEAFF.

There are a few counts of this clone. This chain connects TRBV18 to TRBJ1-2; D is perhaps TRBD1 (6 bases). Germline V gene data show CDR1 as KGHSH and CDR2 as LQKENI. This CDR3 has 16 residues. V dropped 4 bases and J dropped 1 base, with 16 bases sitting between them. This CDR3 is CASSLSSGTFNYGYTF. CDR3 nucleotide sequence: TGTGCCAGCTCACTATCCTCCGGGACATTTAACTATGGCTACACCTTC.

This sequence joins TRBV4-3 and TRBJ1-1; weak D call: TRBD1 (5 bases). This CDR3 region has 15 residues. V lost 0 bases and J 3 bases, leaving 11 bases between the germline ends. Germline-derived CDR1 and CDR2 are LGHNA and YSLEER. CDR3 nucleotides: TGCGCCAGCAGCCAAGATCACAGCAGGGACACTGAAGCTTTCTTT. This encodes CASSQDHSRDTEAFF.

The chain joins TRBV28 to TRBJ2-1; 10 positions match TRBD2. The V gene's germline CDR1 is MDHEN and CDR2 SYDVKM. With V trimmed by 5 bases and J by 9 bases, 13 bases remained unmatched. This CDR3 region has 16 residues. This CDR3 reads CASSIPQREGLGEQFF. Written as DNA, the CDR3 is TGTGCCAGCAGTATACCCCAGCGGGAGGGCCTTGGTGAGCAGTTCTTC.

The chain carries TRBV29-1 and TRBJ1-2, with D unresolved. The ends were cut back, 3 bases at V and 8 bases at J, with 22 bases in the middle. Germline V gene data show CDR1 as SQVTM and CDR2 as ANQGSEA. This CDR3 comprises 15 residues. The CDR3 DNA is TGCAGCGTTGAGGCGGGAGCTGACACCTCGGGAGGCTACACCTTC. This gives the protein CSVEAGADTSGGYTF.

The CDR3 spells CASRGTSGLSSYNEQFF. The CDR3 DNA reads as TGTGCCAGTCGCGGGACTAGCGGACTGAGCTCCTACAATGAGCAGTTCTTC. V is TRBV19 and J is TRBJ2-1, with 11 nucleotides matching TRBD2. The germline CDR1 and CDR2 sequences are LNHDA and SQIVND (reference sequence). The CDR3 runs 17 residues. The J segment lost 0 bases and the V segment lost 8 bases, leaving 9 bases of the junction unmatched.

This clone was seen only once. CDR3: CASTGSEQAYEQYF. The CDR3, as DNA: TGTGCCAGCACTGGGAGCGAGCAGGCCTACGAGCAGTACTTC. This chain connects TRBV7-9 to TRBJ2-7; weak D call: TRBD2 (5 bases). V was trimmed by 7 bases and J by 2 bases, leaving 15 bases between them. The CDR3 extends over 14 amino acids. Germline V gene data show CDR1 as SEHNR and CDR2 as FQNEAQ (reference sequence).

The V gene is TRBV28, the J gene TRBJ2-7; 8 bases are shared with TRBD1. Looked up from germline, CDR1 is MDHEN and CDR2 is SYDVKM. This CDR3 spans 15 amino acids. V shed 0 bases and J 2 bases; nucleotides not matched to a gene: 3. Here the CDR3 DNA reads TGTGCCAGCAGTTTATGGGCGACAGGGGCCTACGAGCAGTACTTC. Translation: CASSLWATGAYEQYF.

Regarding this clone: An end of the junction does not agree with germline; a read error may underlie this. The J gene is TRBJ1-2, the V gene TRBV14; D unresolved. CDR1 is SGHDN, CDR2 FVKESK, per germline. CDR3 size: 11 residues. CDR3 coding DNA: TGTGCCAGCAGCTCATCAGGATTTCTCGCCTTC. Translation: CASSSSGFLAF. The full variable domain, in which reference TRBV14 and TRBJ1-2 provide the parts outside the CDR3, is EAGVTQFPSHSVIEKGQTVTLRCDPISGHDNLYWYRRVMGKEIKFLLHFVKESKQDESGMPNNRFLAERTGGTYSTLKVQPAELEDSGVYFCASSSSGFLAFGSGTRLTVV.

The chain is built from TRBV28 and TRBJ2-7, with 14 bases fitting TRBD2. CDR1 MDHEN and CDR2 SYDVKM come from the germline V gene. The CDR3 has 17 residues. Unmatched junction bases numbered 9, after V lost 5 bases and J lost 3 bases. The CDR3 region is CASSGLAGGPTNYEQYF. CDR3 nucleotide sequence: TGTGCCAGCAGTGGACTAGCGGGAGGTCCCACAAACTACGAGCAGTACTTC. Based on the CDR3 plus reference TRBV28 and TRBJ2-7, the full variable domain is DVKVTQSSRYLVKRTGEKVFLECVQDMDHENMFWYRQDPGLGLRLIYFSYDVKMKEKGDIPEGYSVSREKKERFSLILESASTNQTSMYLCASSGLAGGPTNYEQYFGPGTRLTVT.

This chain connects TRBV21-1 to TRBJ2-6; TRBD1, the table's D call, was not compared with the DNA. TRBV21-1 is a pseudogene segment. CDR3 length: 17 residues. In DNA form, the CDR3 reads TGTGCCAGCAGCAAACAGGGGGTGGTTTCGGGGGCCAACGTCCTGACTTTC. Residues: CASSKQGVVSGANVLTF.

This chain links TRBV19 with TRBJ1-5, with 8 bases that match TRBD1. This CDR3 is built from 16 residues. V was pared by 1 base and J by 7 bases, with 9 bases of the junction left unmatched. Germline-derived CDR1 and CDR2 are LNHDA and SQIVND (reference sequence). The CDR3 region has the DNA TGTGCCAGTAGTATAGTGGCGCAGGGGGCTAGGCAGCCCCAGCATTTT. Translating it yields CASSIVAQGARQPQHF.

V is TRBV18 and J is TRBJ1-3; 9 nucleotides align to TRBD1. Germline V gene lookup returns CDR1 KGHSH and CDR2 LQKENI. The CDR3 is made up of 13 amino acids. The ends lost 9 bases at V and 4 bases at J; junction bases unmatched: 4. As DNA, the CDR3 is TGTGCCAGTTCCGGGACAGGGGGAAACACCATATATTTT. It yields the protein CASSGTGGNTIYF.

V and J are TRBV19 and TRBJ1-1; no clear D gene. Germline CDR1 reads LNHDA; CDR2 reads SQIVND (reference sequence). This CDR3 spans 11 amino acids. V shed 7 bases and J shed 2 bases, with 5 bases lying between them. The CDR3 loop is CASNSNTEAFF. The CDR3 region has the DNA TGTGCCAGTAATTCTAACACTGAAGCTTTCTTT. Based on the CDR3 plus reference TRBV19 and TRBJ1-1, the full variable domain is DGGITQSPKYLFRKEGQNVTLSCEQNLNHDAMYWYRQDPGQGLRLIYYSQIVNDFQKGDIAEGYSVSREKKESFPLTVTSAQKNPTAFYLCASNSNTEAFFGQGTRLTVV.

V gene TRBV6-5 combines with J gene TRBJ1-2; 9 bases are a match to TRBD1. Germline values: CDR1 MNHEY, CDR2 SVGAGI. The CDR3 runs 15 residues. V dropped 6 bases and J dropped 3; count of bases not matched to a gene: 8. In DNA form, the CDR3 reads TGTGCCAGCAGAACAGACAGGGGGAGGGACTATGGCTACACCTTC. Translation: CASRTDRGRDYGYTF.

V and J are TRBV18 and TRBJ2-1; D unresolved. CDR3 length: 16 amino acids. Germline V gene lookup returns CDR1 KGHSH and CDR2 LQKENI. The V gene lost 3 bases and the J gene lost 8 bases, with 20 bases spanning the gap. This CDR3 is CASSPGKGPRRDEQFF. CDR3 nucleotides: TGTGCCAGCTCACCGGGTAAAGGTCCACGACGGGATGAGCAGTTCTTC.